A single sample gave rise to the 18 T cell receptor beta chains below, sequenced in a study of T cells after yellow fever vaccination. Via MiXCR, TCRdb re-called the 5' RACE reads, giving one row per CDR3 protein. The repertoire includes about 85,000 distinct CDR3 sequences, about an eighth of them detected once, and 20% to 25% sits in the top ten. The sequences come from CD8+ T cells not binding an NS4B(214-222) dextramer, sorted from PBMCs, collected less than 25 days after the first yellow fever vaccination. These receptors were taken from a man between 18 and 29 years old who received the YFV17D yellow fever vaccine.

This clonotype has only a few counts. The chain joins TRBV27 to TRBJ2-1, with a possible D match to TRBD1 (6 bases). The CDR3 spans 12 residues. Germline lookup yields CDR1 MNHEY and CDR2 SMNVEV (reference sequence). V lost 6 bases and J lost 7, with 10 bases in between. The CDR3 DNA reads as TGTGCCAGCAGAACTCAGGGGAATGAGCAGTTCTTC. It specifies CASRTQGNEQFF.

This clonotype was detected a few times. The V call is TRBV5-4, the J call TRBJ1-6, with D unresolved. V was pared by 3 bases and J by 1 base, with 11 bases between. Germline V gene lookup returns CDR1 SGHNT and CDR2 YYREEE (reference sequence). This CDR3 is 16 amino acids long. In nucleotides, the CDR3 is TGTGCCAGCAGCTCAGGACTGAGATCCTATAATTCACCCCTCCACTTT. It encodes CASSSGLRSYNSPLHF.

This clonotype was counted only a few times. This rearrangement joins TRBV10-3 to TRBJ2-6; either TRBD1 or TRBD2 may fit D (6 bases each). The CDR3 runs 15 residues. In germline, CDR1 is ENHRY, CDR2 SYGVKD. Trimming shortened V by 5 bases and J by 3 bases, and 11 bases separated the two germline ends. The CDR3 loop reads CAISSGGGGANVLTF. DNA of the CDR3: TGTGCCATCAGTTCCGGGGGCGGTGGGGCCAACGTCCTGACTTTC.

This clonotype was observed at least ten times. The genes are TRBV28 and TRBJ2-3; either TRBD1 or TRBD2 may supply D (6 bases each). Germline CDR1 and CDR2: MDHEN and SYDVKM. This CDR3 contains 15 residues. V shed 8 bases and J shed 4 bases, with 19 bases lying between them. The CDR3: CASDFGQGTSDTQYF. The CDR3 DNA sequence: TGTGCCAGCGATTTCGGGCAGGGGACTTCAGATACGCAGTATTTT.

There are a few counts of this clonotype. This chain's CDR3 is CSVAQGNYNEQFF. The CDR3 DNA reads as TGCAGCGTGGCCCAGGGGAACTACAATGAGCAGTTCTTC. The chain carries TRBV29-1 and TRBJ2-1, with D tentatively TRBD1 (6 bases). The CDR3 is made up of 13 amino acids. V dropped 6 bases and J dropped 3 bases, with 12 bases sitting between them. From germline, CDR1 is SQVTM and CDR2 ANQGSEA.

The rearrangement links TRBV13 to TRBJ2-1; D is undetermined. The CDR3 is 13 residues long. The V and J ends lost 6 bases and 6 bases respectively, with 12 bases between them. CDR1 is PRHDT and CDR2 is FYEKMQ in the germline V gene (reference sequence). This CDR3 is CASSHTLFNEQFF. CDR3 bases: TGTGCCAGCAGTCACACACTTTTCAATGAGCAGTTCTTC.

This clonotype was counted between two and nine times. CDR3 nucleotide sequence: TGTGCCAGCAGCTTATTCGCGGGGGCCACAGATACGCAGTATTTT. It translates to CASSLFAGATDTQYF. The chain is built from TRBV11-2 and TRBJ2-3, with D tentatively TRBD2 (7 bases). V was shortened by 2 bases and J by 2 bases, with 11 bases between the two germline ends. The CDR3 sequence is 15 residues long. Looked up from germline, CDR1 is SGHAT and CDR2 is FQNNGV.

V is TRBV7-9 and J is TRBJ2-1; D gene ambiguous. Germline loops: CDR1 SEHNR, CDR2 FQNEAQ (reference sequence). The CDR3 is made up of 12 amino acids. Trimming left V 3 bases short and J 7 bases short, with 7 bases between. CDR3 region: CASSLAANEQFF. CDR3 nucleotides: TGTGCCAGCAGCTTGGCAGCAAATGAGCAGTTCTTC.

This clonotype came up a few times. This chain connects TRBV7-9 to TRBJ2-2, with 7 positions matching TRBD2. J was trimmed by 0 bases and V by 8 bases; bases with no gene match: 9. The V gene's germline CDR1 is SEHNR and CDR2 FQNEAQ (reference sequence). The CDR3 spans 16 residues. As DNA, the CDR3 is TGTGCCAGCCCTAACTGGGGGGGAGCGAACACCGGGGAGCTGTTTTTT. This encodes CASPNWGGANTGELFF.

The V call is TRBV27, the J call TRBJ2-7; possibly TRBD1 or TRBD2 for D (5 bases each). Trimming pared 6 bases from V and 0 bases from J, leaving 12 bases between. Germline values: CDR1 MNHEY, CDR2 SMNVEV (reference sequence). CDR3 length: 14 residues. The CDR3 region is CASRLGRNSYEQYF. DNA for the CDR3: TGTGCCAGCAGGCTGGGACGGAACTCCTACGAGCAGTACTTC.

The rearrangement joins TRBV6-2 or TRBV6-3 to TRBJ2-5; D uncertain. The germline V gene has CDR1 MNHEY and CDR2 SVGEGT. Trimming stripped 2 bases from V and 8 bases from J, with 27 bases between. The CDR3 totals 18 residues. The CDR3 nucleotides read TGTGCCAGCAGTTACAACGCGAAGGGCACCCAGGCCTATGGCACCCAGTACTTC. It codes for CASSYNAKGTQAYGTQYF.

This chain joins TRBV6-5 and TRBJ2-5, with a possible D match to TRBD1 (6 bases). Germline lookup yields CDR1 MNHEY and CDR2 SVGAGI. The CDR3 consists of 13 residues. Between the trimmed V and J ends, which lost 4 bases and 5 bases, there was a span of 11 bases. CDR3 residues: CASSSGVGETQYF. The CDR3 DNA follows: TGTGCCAGCAGTTCAGGGGTTGGGGAGACCCAGTACTTC.

There are a few counts of this clonotype. The rearrangement links TRBV4-1 to TRBJ2-1; the D is unclear. In germline, CDR1 is MGHRA, CDR2 YSYEKL. Trimming removed 3 bases at V and 7 bases at J, with 10 bases between. The CDR3 totals 13 residues. The CDR3 loop is CASSHRTRNEQFF. CDR3 in DNA: TGCGCCAGCAGCCACAGAACACGAAATGAGCAGTTCTTC.

The chain joins TRBV5-1 to TRBJ2-1; D not resolved. The CDR3 spans 14 residues. The germline V gene has CDR1 SGHRS and CDR2 YFSETQ. V lost 6 bases, J lost 5 bases, and 15 bases lay in between. The CDR3 reads CASKTVERNNEQFF. The CDR3 DNA is TGCGCCAGCAAAACGGTGGAGAGGAACAATGAGCAGTTCTTC.

The gene calls are TRBV6-2 or TRBV6-3 and TRBJ2-2, with TRBD2 matching 9 bases. V trimming: 0 bases; J trimming: 4 bases; junction bases outside the gene matches: 3. This CDR3 comprises 16 residues. Germline V gene lookup returns CDR1 MNHEY and CDR2 SVGEGT. CDR3 loop: CASSYSSGGFTGELFF. CDR3 nucleotide sequence: TGTGCCAGCAGTTACTCTAGCGGGGGATTCACCGGGGAGCTGTTTTTT.

This clonotype has only a few counts. V and J are TRBV5-4 and TRBJ2-1; unclear D gene. Germline V gives CDR1 SGHNT, CDR2 YYREEE (reference sequence). This CDR3 region has 16 residues. Trimming removed 3 bases from V and 2 bases from J, with 15 bases in between. This CDR3 is CASSYENPGPYNEQFF. CDR3 DNA: TGTGCCAGCAGCTACGAAAACCCTGGGCCCTACAATGAGCAGTTCTTC. The full variable domain, rest sourced from reference TRBV5-4 and TRBJ2-1, is ETGVTQSPTHLIKTRGQQVTLRCSSQSGHNTVSWYQQALGQGPQFIFQYYREEENGRGNFPPRFSGLQFPNYSSELNVNALELDDSALYLCASSYENPGPYNEQFFGPGTRLTVL.

For the CDR3, the DNA is TGTGCCAGCAGCGCACAGGGTGGCTACACCTTC. It yields the protein CASSAQGGYTF. This chain joins TRBV9 and TRBJ1-2; TRBD1 is a possible D gene (6 bases). Trimming took off 3 bases at V and 7 bases at J, with 7 bases between the two ends. This CDR3 spans 11 amino acids. Germline V lookup: CDR1 SGDLS, CDR2 YYNGEE.

This clonotype has a single count. The chain recombines TRBV20-1 with TRBJ2-1; D unclear. V was shortened by 2 bases and J by 6 bases, with 11 bases between the two germline ends. The CDR3 is 13 amino acids. Germline CDR1 is DFQATT and CDR2 is SNEGSKA (reference sequence). CDR3 nucleotide sequence: TGCAGTGCTAGAACAGCCCCGGTCAATGAGCAGTTCTTC. Its translation: CSARTAPVNEQFF.